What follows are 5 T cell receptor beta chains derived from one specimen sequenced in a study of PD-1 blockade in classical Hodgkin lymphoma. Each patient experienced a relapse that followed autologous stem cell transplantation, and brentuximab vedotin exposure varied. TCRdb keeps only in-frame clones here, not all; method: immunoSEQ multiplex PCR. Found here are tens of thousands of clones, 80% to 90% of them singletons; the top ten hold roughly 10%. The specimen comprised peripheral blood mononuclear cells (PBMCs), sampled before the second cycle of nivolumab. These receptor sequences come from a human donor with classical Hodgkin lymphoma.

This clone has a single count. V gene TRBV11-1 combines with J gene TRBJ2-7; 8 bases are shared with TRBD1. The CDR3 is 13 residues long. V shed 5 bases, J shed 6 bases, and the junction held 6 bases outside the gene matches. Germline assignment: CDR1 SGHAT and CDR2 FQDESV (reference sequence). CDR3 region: CASSAGQGGEQYF. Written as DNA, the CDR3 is TGTGCCAGCAGCGCCGGACAGGGCGGCGAGCAGTACTTC.

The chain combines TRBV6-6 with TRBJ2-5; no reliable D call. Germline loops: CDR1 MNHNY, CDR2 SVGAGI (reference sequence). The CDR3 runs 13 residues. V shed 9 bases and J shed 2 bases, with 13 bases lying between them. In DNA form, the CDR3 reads TGTGCCAGTTCGGGCAGTTCTCAAGAGACCCAGTACTTC. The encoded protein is CASSGSSQETQYF.

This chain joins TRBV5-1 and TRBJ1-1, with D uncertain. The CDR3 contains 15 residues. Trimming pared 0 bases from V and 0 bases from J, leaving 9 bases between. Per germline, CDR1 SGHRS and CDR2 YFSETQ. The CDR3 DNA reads TGCGCCAGCAGCTTGGCCGGGCCAATGAACACTGAAGCTTTCTTT. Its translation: CASSLAGPMNTEAFF.

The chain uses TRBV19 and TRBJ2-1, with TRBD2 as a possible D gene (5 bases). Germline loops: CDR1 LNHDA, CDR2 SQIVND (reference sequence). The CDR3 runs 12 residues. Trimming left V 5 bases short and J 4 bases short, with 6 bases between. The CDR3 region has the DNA TGTGCCAGTAGTTCGGGATACAATGAGCAGTTCTTC. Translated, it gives CASSSGYNEQFF.

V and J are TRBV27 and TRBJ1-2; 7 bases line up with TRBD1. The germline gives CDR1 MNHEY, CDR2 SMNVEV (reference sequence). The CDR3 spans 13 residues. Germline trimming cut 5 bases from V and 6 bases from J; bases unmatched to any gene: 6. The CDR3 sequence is CASSIYRGDGYTF. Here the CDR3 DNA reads TGTGCCAGCAGTATTTACAGGGGCGATGGCTACACCTTC.